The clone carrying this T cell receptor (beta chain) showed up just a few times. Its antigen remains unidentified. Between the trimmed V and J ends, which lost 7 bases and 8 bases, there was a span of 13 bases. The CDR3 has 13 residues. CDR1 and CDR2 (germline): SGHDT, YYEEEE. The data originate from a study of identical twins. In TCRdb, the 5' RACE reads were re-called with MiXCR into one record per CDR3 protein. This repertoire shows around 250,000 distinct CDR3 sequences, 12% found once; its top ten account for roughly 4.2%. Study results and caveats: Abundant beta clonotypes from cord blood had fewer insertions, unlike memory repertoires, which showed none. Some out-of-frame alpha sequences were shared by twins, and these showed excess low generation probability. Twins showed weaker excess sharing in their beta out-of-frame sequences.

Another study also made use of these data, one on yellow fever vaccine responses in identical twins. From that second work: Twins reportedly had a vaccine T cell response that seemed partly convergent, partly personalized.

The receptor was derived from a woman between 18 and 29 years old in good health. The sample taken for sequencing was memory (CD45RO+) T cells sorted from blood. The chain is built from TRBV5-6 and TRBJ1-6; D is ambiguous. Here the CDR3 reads CASHLALDSPLHF. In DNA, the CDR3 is TGTGCCAGCCACCTCGCTTTGGATTCACCCCTCCACTTT.